Each of the 20 T cell receptor beta chains below was sequenced from the same sample in a study of T cell responses to AZD1222 COVID-19 vaccine. Repertoires were generated with immunoSEQ multiplex PCR, while TCRdb's copy carries only in-frame clones and drops some. This sample has over 100,000 clones, with approximately 87% found just once. Specimen: peripheral blood, collected 28 days after the second AZD1222 dose. These receptor sequences come from an adult who received the AZD1222 COVID-19 vaccine.

The rearrangement joins TRBV6-4 to TRBJ2-6; D possibly corresponds to TRBD2 (7 bases). Germline values: CDR1 MRHNA, CDR2 SNTAGT. V was shortened by 3 bases and J by 2 bases, with 11 bases between the two germline ends. CDR3 length: 16 residues. The CDR3 DNA is TGTGCCAGCAGTGAAGGGGGGGCCGCTGGGGCCAACGTCCTGACTTTC. It is translated as CASSEGGAAGANVLTF.

The gene calls are TRBV5-6 and TRBJ1-1; D is undetermined. The CDR3 loop spans 13 amino acids. CDR1 SGHDT and CDR2 YYEEEE come from the germline V gene. The V gene lost 0 bases and the J gene lost 1 base, with 4 bases spanning the gap. CDR3 bases: TGTGCCAGCAGCTTGGCAGGGAACACTGAAGCTTTCTTT. Translated, it gives CASSLAGNTEAFF.

The CDR3 reads CASSVLGAGDTEAFF. DNA of the CDR3: TGTGCCAGCAGCGTACTTGGGGCCGGGGACACTGAAGCTTTCTTT. The V and J genes are TRBV9 and TRBJ1-1; D may be TRBD1 (5 bases). Germline CDR1 SGDLS, CDR2 YYNGEE. The CDR3 sequence is 15 residues long. The V and J ends lost 1 base and 3 bases respectively, with 13 bases between them.

The gene calls are TRBV9 and TRBJ1-1; possible D gene TRBD1, 5 bases. Trimming cost V 5 bases and J 1 base, with 9 bases left between them. CDR3 size: 13 residues. CDR1 is SGDLS, CDR2 YYNGEE, per germline. The CDR3 is CASSHGGNTEAFF. The CDR3 nucleotides read TGTGCCAGCAGTCATGGGGGGAACACTGAAGCTTTCTTT.

V is TRBV5-1 and J is TRBJ1-2; 9 bases fit TRBD1. The CDR3 runs to 14 residues. Germline loops: CDR1 SGHRS, CDR2 YFSETQ. Trimming removed 5 bases from V and 7 bases from J; junction bases left unmatched: 9. CDR3 sequence (DNA): TGCGCCAGCAGTGTGAGGTCGGACAGGGGTGGCTACACCTTC. Protein product: CASSVRSDRGGYTF. Together with reference TRBV5-1 and TRBJ1-2, the CDR3 gives the full variable domain: KAGVTQTPRYLIKTRGQQVTLSCSPISGHRSVSWYQQTPGQGLQFLFEYFSETQRNKGNFPGRFSGRQFSNSRSEMNVSTLELGDSALYLCASSVRSDRGGYTFGSGTRLTVV.

The J gene is TRBJ2-1, the V gene TRBV7-2; 9 positions agree with TRBD1. V lost 4 bases to trimming and J lost 3 bases; unmatched junction nucleotides: 4. CDR1 SGHTA and CDR2 FQGNSA come from the germline V gene. The CDR3 sequence is 15 residues long. This CDR3 reads CASSSDRGSYNEQFF. DNA of the CDR3: TGTGCCAGCAGCTCGGACAGGGGAAGCTACAATGAGCAGTTCTTC.

Relative to its sample, this clone is medium-sized. The chain uses TRBV4-1 and TRBJ2-2; D is undetermined. Looked up from germline, CDR1 is MGHRA and CDR2 is YSYEKL. V lost 6 bases and J lost 4, with 9 bases in between. The CDR3 is 13 amino acids. CDR3 region: CASRPSGTGELFF. The CDR3 nucleotides read TGCGCCAGCAGGCCCTCGGGCACCGGGGAGCTGTTTTTT.

V usage is TRBV27 and J usage is TRBJ1-6; D gene uncertain. Germline V gene sequence: CDR1 MNHEY, CDR2 SMNVEV (reference sequence). CDR3 length: 17 residues. Trimming shortened V by 5 bases and J by 11 bases, and 25 bases separated the two germline ends. The CDR3 protein is CASSPTPPGMGGTPLHF. The CDR3 region has the DNA TGTGCCAGCAGTCCTACCCCCCCGGGGATGGGTGGTACACCCCTCCACTTT.

This chain links TRBV4-3 with TRBJ1-5; no reliable D call. The CDR3 sequence is 17 residues long. The V gene's germline CDR1 is LGHNA and CDR2 YSLEER. Trimming removed 0 bases at V and 0 bases at J, with 12 bases between. The CDR3 loop is CASSQDRWENSNQPQHF. DNA of the CDR3: TGCGCCAGCAGCCAAGATAGATGGGAGAATAGCAATCAGCCCCAGCATTTT.

This chain connects TRBV11-3 to TRBJ2-1; D is ambiguous. Trimming shortened V by 1 base and J by 6 bases, and 16 bases separated the two germline ends. CDR3 length equals 16 residues. The germline gives CDR1 SGHNT, CDR2 YENEEA. The CDR3 here is CASSLAVGNLFNEQFF. CDR3 bases: TGTGCCAGCAGCTTAGCCGTGGGCAACCTATTCAATGAGCAGTTCTTC.

In this sample, this clone turned up once. The chain joins TRBV5-4 to TRBJ2-3; D remains unclear. The CDR3 has 12 residues. Germline V CDR1 and CDR2: SGHNT, YYREEE (reference sequence). Trimming removed 5 bases from V and 0 bases from J, with 4 bases in between. The chain's CDR3 is CASSDSTDTQYF. DNA of the CDR3: TGTGCCAGCAGTGATAGCACAGATACGCAGTATTTT.

V is TRBV18 and J is TRBJ2-7, with 9 bases that match TRBD1. This CDR3 contains 15 residues. In germline, CDR1 is KGHSH, CDR2 LQKENI. Losses at the gene ends were 3 bases for V and 6 bases for J; bases not matched to a gene: 9. CDR3 loop: CASSPRTGVSAEQYF. The CDR3 bases are TGTGCCAGCTCACCTCGGACAGGGGTCTCCGCCGAGCAGTACTTC. Based on the CDR3 plus reference TRBV18 and TRBJ2-7, the full variable domain is NAGVMQNPRHLVRRRGQEARLRCSPMKGHSHVYWYRQLPEEGLKFMVYLQKENIIDESGMPKERFSAEFPKEGPSILRIQQVVRGDSAAYFCASSPRTGVSAEQYFGPGTRLTVT.

The chain joins TRBV5-4 to TRBJ1-4; a weak D match, TRBD1 (6 bases). The length of the CDR3 is 14 residues. Germline V CDR1 and CDR2: SGHNT, YYREEE (reference sequence). Trimming pared 4 bases from V and 8 bases from J, leaving 15 bases between. The CDR3 loop reads CASSPDRGYEKLFF. The CDR3 nucleotides are TGTGCCAGCAGCCCGGACAGAGGTTACGAAAAACTGTTTTTT.

The chain recombines TRBV5-6 with TRBJ2-1; 7 positions agree with TRBD1. Germline values: CDR1 SGHDT, CDR2 YYEEEE. CDR3 length: 15 residues. Trimming took 2 bases from V and 2 from J; bases not matched to a gene: 4. CDR3 coding DNA: TGTGCCAGCAGCTTTCTCGACAGGGCCTACAATGAGCAGTTCTTC. This codes for CASSFLDRAYNEQFF.

This chain connects TRBV30 to TRBJ1-4, with 10 bases matching TRBD1. V was clipped by 7 bases and J by 7 bases; unmatched bases: 6. The CDR3 contains 13 residues. Germline V gene sequence: CDR1 GTSNPN, CDR2 SVGIG (reference sequence). CDR3 amino acids: CASDRGPGEKLFF. CDR3 coding DNA: TGTGCCTCCGACAGGGGGCCAGGTGAAAAACTGTTTTTT. Variable domain in full (rest from reference TRBV30 and TRBJ1-4): SQTIHQWPATLVQPVGSPLSLECTVEGTSNPNLYWYRQAAGRGLQLLFYSVGIGQISSEVPQNLSASRPQDRQFILSSKKLLLSDSGFYLCASDRGPGEKLFFGSGTQLSVL.

This clone was seen a handful of times. The chain is built from TRBV28 and TRBJ1-6, with 7 positions matching TRBD1. CDR1 MDHEN and CDR2 SYDVKM come from the germline V gene. V trimming: 6 bases; J trimming: 5 bases; junction bases outside the gene matches: 10. The CDR3 is 16 residues long. The chain's CDR3 is CASSPTGVGDNSPLHF. The CDR3 coding sequence is TGTGCCAGCAGCCCTACAGGGGTCGGAGATAATTCACCCCTCCACTTT.

The chain employs TRBV10-3 and TRBJ1-1; D possibly corresponds to TRBD1 (5 bases). The CDR3 totals 13 residues. CDR1 ENHRY and CDR2 SYGVKD come from the germline V gene. Trimming stripped 0 bases from V and 7 bases from J, with 9 bases between. The CDR3 protein is CAISESSGDEAFF. The CDR3 bases are TGTGCCATCAGTGAGTCTTCGGGGGATGAAGCTTTCTTT.

V is TRBV6-5 and J is TRBJ1-3, with D possibly TRBD1 on 5 matching bases. V was cut by 6 bases and J by 0 bases, with 9 bases left in between. CDR3 length: 14 residues. The germline V gene has CDR1 MNHEY and CDR2 SVGAGI. CDR3 nucleotides: TGTGCCAGCAGGGAGGGGAACTCTGGAAACACCATATATTTT. Its translation is CASREGNSGNTIYF.

The chain combines TRBV5-8 with TRBJ2-2; 14 bases fit TRBD2. Trimming cost V 3 bases and J 3 bases; bases outside gene matches: 10. CDR1 and CDR2 (germline): SGHTS, YDEGEE. The CDR3 loop spans 19 amino acids. This CDR3 reads CASSSIPGLAGAYTGELFF. CDR3 coding DNA: TGTGCCAGCAGCTCGATTCCGGGACTAGCGGGGGCCTACACCGGGGAGCTGTTTTTT.

V is TRBV11-3 and J is TRBJ2-2; possible D gene TRBD2, 6 bases. Trimming cost V 3 bases and J 8 bases, with 19 bases left between them. The CDR3 totals 16 residues. The germline CDR1 and CDR2 sequences are SGHNT and YENEEA. The CDR3 bases are TGTGCCAGCAGCTTGTGGGGGGACCCTTCAGTTGGGGAGCTGTTTTTT. Protein: CASSLWGDPSVGELFF.